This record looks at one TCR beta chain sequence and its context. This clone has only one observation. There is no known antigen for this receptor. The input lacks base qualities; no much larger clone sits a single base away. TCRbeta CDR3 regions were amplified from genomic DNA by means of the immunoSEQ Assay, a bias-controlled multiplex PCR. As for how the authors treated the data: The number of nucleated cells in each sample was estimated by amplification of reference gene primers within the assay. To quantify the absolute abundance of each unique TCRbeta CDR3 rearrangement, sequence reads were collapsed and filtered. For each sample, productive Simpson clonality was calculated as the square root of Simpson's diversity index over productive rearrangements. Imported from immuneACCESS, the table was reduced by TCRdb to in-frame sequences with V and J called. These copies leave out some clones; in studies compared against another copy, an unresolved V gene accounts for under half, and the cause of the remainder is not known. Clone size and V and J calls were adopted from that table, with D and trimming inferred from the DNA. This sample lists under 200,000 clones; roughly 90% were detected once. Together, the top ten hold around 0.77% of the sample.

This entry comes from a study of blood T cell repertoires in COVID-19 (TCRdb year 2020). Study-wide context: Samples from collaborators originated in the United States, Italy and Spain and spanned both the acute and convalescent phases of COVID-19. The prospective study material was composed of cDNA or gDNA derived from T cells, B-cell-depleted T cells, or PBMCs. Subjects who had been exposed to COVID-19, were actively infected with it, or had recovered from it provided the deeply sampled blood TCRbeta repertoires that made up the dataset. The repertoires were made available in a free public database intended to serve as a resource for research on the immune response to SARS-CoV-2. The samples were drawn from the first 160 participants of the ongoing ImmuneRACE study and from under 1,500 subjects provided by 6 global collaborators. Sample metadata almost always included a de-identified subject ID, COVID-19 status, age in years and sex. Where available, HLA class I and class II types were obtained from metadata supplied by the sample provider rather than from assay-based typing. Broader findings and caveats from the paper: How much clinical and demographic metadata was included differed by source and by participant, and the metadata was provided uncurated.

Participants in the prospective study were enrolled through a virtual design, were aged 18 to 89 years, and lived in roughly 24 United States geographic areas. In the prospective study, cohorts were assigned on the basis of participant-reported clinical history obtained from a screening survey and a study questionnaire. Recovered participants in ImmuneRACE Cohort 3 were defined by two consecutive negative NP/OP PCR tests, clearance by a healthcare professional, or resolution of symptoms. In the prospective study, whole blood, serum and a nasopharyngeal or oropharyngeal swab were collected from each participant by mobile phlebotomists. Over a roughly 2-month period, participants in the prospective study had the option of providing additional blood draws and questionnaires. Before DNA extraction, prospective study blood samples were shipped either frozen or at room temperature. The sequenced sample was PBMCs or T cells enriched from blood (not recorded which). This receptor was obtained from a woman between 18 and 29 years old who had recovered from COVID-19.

In nucleotide form, the sequence is TGTGCCAGCAGCTTAGCTAGGGGGCCCCCCTACGAGCAGTACTTC. Its amino acids are CASSLARGPPYEQYF. The chain is made from TRBV7-2 and TRBJ2-7, with TRBD1 identical over 7 junction bases. CDR1 is given as SGHTA and CDR2 as FQGNSA, both from the germline V gene. Taken from cysteine to phenylalanine, the CDR3 has 15 residues. The retained sequence is limited to the CDR3, 45 bases, with the frame set at the first base. Compared with germline, V lacks 0 bases and J lacks 2 bases; bases without a gene match: 4.